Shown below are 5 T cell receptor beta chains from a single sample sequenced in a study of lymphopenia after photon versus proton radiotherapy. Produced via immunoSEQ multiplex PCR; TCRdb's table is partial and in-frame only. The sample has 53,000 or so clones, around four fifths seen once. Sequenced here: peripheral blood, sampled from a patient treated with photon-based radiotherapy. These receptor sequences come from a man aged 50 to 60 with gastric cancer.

CDR3 residues: CASKPSGRGISYEQYF. In DNA, the CDR3 is TGTGCCAGCAAACCTTCGGGCAGGGGGATTTCCTACGAGCAGTACTTC. This chain joins TRBV2 and TRBJ2-7, with 7 bases that match TRBD1. Per germline, CDR1 SNHLY and CDR2 FYNNEI. The length of the CDR3 is 16 residues. The V and J ends lost 7 bases and 1 base, in that order; junction bases with no gene match: 13.

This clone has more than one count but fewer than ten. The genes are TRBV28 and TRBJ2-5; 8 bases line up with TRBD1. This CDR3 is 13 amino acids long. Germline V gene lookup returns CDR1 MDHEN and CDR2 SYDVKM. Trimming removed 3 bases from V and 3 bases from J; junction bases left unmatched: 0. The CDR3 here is CASSLDREETQYF. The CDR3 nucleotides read TGTGCCAGCAGTTTGGACAGGGAAGAGACCCAGTACTTC. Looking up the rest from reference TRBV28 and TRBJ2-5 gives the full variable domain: DVKVTQSSRYLVKRTGEKVFLECVQDMDHENMFWYRQDPGLGLRLIYFSYDVKMKEKGDIPEGYSVSREKKERFSLILESASTNQTSMYLCASSLDREETQYFGPGTRLLVL.

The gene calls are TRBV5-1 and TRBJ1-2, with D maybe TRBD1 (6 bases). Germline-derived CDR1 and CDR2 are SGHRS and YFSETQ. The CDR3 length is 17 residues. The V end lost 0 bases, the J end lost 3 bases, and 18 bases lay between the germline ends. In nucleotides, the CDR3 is TGCGCCAGCAGCTTGGGACTGACAGGATTCCTAGACTATGGCTACACCTTC. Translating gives CASSLGLTGFLDYGYTF.

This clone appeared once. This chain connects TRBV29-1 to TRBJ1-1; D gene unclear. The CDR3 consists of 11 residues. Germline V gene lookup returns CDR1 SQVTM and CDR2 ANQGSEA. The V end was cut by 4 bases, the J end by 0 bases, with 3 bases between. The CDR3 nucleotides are TGCAGCGTTGGGGTGAACACTGAAGCTTTCTTT. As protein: CSVGVNTEAFF.

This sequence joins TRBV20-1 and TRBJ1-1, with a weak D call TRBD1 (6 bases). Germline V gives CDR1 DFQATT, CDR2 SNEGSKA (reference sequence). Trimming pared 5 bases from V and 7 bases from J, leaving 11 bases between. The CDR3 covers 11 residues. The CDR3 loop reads CSAGLGGEAFF. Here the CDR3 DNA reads TGCAGTGCTGGACTAGGGGGTGAAGCTTTCTTT.